Below, one T cell receptor (beta chain) is given with its context. What antigen it recognizes has not been identified. No base quality values were provided; no much bigger clone lies one nucleotide off. Reading the germline V gene (reference sequence) gives CDR1 LNHDA and CDR2 SQIVND. From the cysteine up to the phenylalanine, the CDR3 has a length of 14 residues. Just the 42-base CDR3 DNA is kept, in frame starting at base 1. V drops 1 base and J drops 4 bases, leaving 10 bases in between. TCRbeta CDR3 regions were amplified from genomic DNA using the immunoSEQ Assay, a bias-controlled multiplex PCR. Under the source paper's analysis protocol: The number of nucleated cells in each sample was estimated from the amplification of reference gene primers within the assay. Sequence reads were collapsed and filtered to measure the absolute abundance of every unique TCRbeta CDR3 rearrangement. Productive Simpson clonality was computed per sample as the square root of Simpson's diversity index over productive rearrangements. TCRdb took over this immuneACCESS table, retaining in-frame rearrangements with V and J assigned. Such tables are incomplete; in checked studies, under half of the missing clones stem from an unresolved V gene, and the remainder is unexplained. That table is the source of V, J and clone size, and D and trimming were worked out from the DNA. The sample table records 150,000 to 200,000 clones; around 80% of these occur just once. The ten largest clonotypes hold more than 9.5% of the sample.

This sample stems from a study of blood T cell repertoires in COVID-19 (TCRdb year 2020). Notes on the research overall: Samples covering the acute and convalescent phases of COVID-19 were provided by collaborators in the United States, Italy and Spain. The prospective study material was composed of cDNA or gDNA derived from T cells, B-cell-depleted T cells, or PBMCs. Deeply sampled blood TCRbeta repertoires from subjects exposed to, actively infected with, or recovered from COVID-19 were included in the dataset. The repertoires were made available in a free public database intended to serve as a resource for research on the immune response to SARS-CoV-2. Samples came from the ongoing ImmuneRACE study (first 160 participants) plus 1,254 subjects from 6 global collaborators. Nearly every sample came with metadata listing a de-identified subject ID, COVID-19 status, age in years and sex. Where available, HLA class I and class II types were taken from metadata supplied by the sample provider and were not determined by assay-based typing.

Enrolling through a virtual design, the prospective study's participants ranged in age from roughly 18 to 89 years and lived across approximately 25 United States geographic areas. Cohort assignment in the prospective study relied on participant-reported clinical history from a screening survey and a study questionnaire. ImmuneRACE Cohort 3 recovered participants were defined by two consecutive negative NP/OP PCR tests, healthcare professional clearance, or symptom resolution. Mobile phlebotomists in the prospective study collected whole blood, serum and a nasopharyngeal or oropharyngeal swab from every participant. Prospective study participants could optionally give additional blood draws and questionnaires over an approximately 2-month period. Before DNA extraction, blood samples from the prospective study were shipped at room temperature or frozen. Broader findings and caveats from the paper: The quantity of clinical and demographic metadata differed by source and by participant and was supplied without curation.

This clonotype was obtained from a man aged 50 to 59 who had recovered from COVID-19. The specimen was PBMCs or T cells enriched from blood (not recorded which). Recombination linked TRBV19 to TRBJ1-1; the D gene is perhaps TRBD1, on 5 matching bases. The nucleotide sequence reads TGTGCCAGTAGTATAGTGTCGGGGGTCACTGAAGCTTTCTTT. Protein translation: CASSIVSGVTEAFF.